The clone carrying this T cell receptor (beta chain) was detected ten times or more. The data are from a study of blood T cells in healthy people across ages. The CDR3 runs to 14 residues. V lost 0 bases to trimming and J lost 6 bases, with 11 bases between them. Germline CDR1 reads LGHNA; CDR2 reads YSLEER. Through a sample-barcoded 5' primer and a J-beta primer mix, a second PCR was run for roughly 6 to 11 cycles. In TCRdb, the 5' RACE reads were re-called with MiXCR into one record per CDR3 protein. The sample records about 1.5 million distinct CDR3 sequences, approximately 43% being singletons. The sequence was collected from a woman between 18 and 29 years old in good health. The chain is built from TRBV4-3 and TRBJ1-2; D is uncertain. The sequenced sample consisted of blood. The CDR3 is CASSQEMGENGYTF. The CDR3 bases are TGCGCCAGCAGCCAAGAGATGGGAGAGAATGGCTACACCTTC.